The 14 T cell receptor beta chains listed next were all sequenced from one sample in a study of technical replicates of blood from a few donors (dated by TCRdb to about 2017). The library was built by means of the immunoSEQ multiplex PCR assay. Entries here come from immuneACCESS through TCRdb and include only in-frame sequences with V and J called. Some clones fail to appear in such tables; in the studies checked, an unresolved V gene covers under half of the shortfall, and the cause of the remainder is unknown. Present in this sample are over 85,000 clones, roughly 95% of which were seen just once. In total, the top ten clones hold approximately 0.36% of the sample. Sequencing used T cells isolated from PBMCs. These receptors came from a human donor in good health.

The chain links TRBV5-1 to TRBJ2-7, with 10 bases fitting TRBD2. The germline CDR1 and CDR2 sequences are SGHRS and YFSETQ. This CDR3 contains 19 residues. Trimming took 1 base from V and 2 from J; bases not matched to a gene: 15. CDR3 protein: CASSLFGTSGMSGTYEQYF. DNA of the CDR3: TGCGCCAGCAGCTTGTTCGGAACTAGCGGGATGTCTGGAACCTACGAGCAGTACTTC.

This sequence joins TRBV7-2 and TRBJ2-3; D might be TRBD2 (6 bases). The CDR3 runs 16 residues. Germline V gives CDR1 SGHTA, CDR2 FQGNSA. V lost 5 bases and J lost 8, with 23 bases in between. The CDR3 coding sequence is TGTGCCAGCAGCCAAATCCCGGGACTCATTAGTGGTACGCAGTATTTT. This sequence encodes CASSQIPGLISGTQYF.

The CDR3 DNA reads as TGTGCCAGTTCCGGGACAGGATTAAACACCATATATTTT. This translates into CASSGTGLNTIYF. The genes are TRBV19 and TRBJ1-3; TRBD1 agrees at 8 bases. V trimming: 8 bases; J trimming: 6 bases; junction bases outside the gene matches: 6. Germline CDR1 is LNHDA and CDR2 is SQIVND (reference sequence). This CDR3 is 13 amino acids long.

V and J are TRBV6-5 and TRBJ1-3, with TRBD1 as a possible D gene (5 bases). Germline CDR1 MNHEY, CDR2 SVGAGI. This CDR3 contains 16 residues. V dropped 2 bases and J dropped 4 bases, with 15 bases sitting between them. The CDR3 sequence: CASSYPGGRSGNTIYF. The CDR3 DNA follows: TGTGCCAGCAGTTACCCGGGGGGGAGATCGGGAAACACCATATATTTT.

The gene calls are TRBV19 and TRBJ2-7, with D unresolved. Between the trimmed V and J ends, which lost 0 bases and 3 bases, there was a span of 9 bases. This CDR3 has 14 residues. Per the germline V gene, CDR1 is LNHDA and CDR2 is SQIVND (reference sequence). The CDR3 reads CASSIDLENYEQYF. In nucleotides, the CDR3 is TGTGCCAGTAGTATAGATCTGGAGAACTACGAGCAGTACTTC. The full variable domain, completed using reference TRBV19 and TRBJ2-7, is DGGITQSPKYLFRKEGQNVTLSCEQNLNHDAMYWYRQDPGQGLRLIYYSQIVNDFQKGDIAEGYSVSREKKESFPLTVTSAQKNPTAFYLCASSIDLENYEQYFGPGTRLTVT.

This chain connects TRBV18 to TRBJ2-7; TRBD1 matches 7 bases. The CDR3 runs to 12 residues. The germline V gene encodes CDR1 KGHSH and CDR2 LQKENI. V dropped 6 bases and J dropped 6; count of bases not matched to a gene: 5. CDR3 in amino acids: CASSPDRAEQYF. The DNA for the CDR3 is TGTGCCAGCTCCCCTGACAGGGCCGAGCAGTACTTC.

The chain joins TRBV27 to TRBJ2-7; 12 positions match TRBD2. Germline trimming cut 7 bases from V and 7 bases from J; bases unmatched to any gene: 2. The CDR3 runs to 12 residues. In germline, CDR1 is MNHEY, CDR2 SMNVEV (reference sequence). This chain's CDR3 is CASTLAGGEQYF. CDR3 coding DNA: TGTGCCAGCACACTAGCGGGAGGAGAGCAGTACTTC.

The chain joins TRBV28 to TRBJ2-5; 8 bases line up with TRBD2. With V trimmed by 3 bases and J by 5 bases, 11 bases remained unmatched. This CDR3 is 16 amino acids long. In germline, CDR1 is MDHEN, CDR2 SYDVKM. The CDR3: CASSFPGLGGRETQYF. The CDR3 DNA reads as TGTGCCAGCAGTTTTCCGGGACTAGGAGGTCGTGAGACCCAGTACTTC. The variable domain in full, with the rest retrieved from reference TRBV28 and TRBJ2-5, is DVKVTQSSRYLVKRTGEKVFLECVQDMDHENMFWYRQDPGLGLRLIYFSYDVKMKEKGDIPEGYSVSREKKERFSLILESASTNQTSMYLCASSFPGLGGRETQYFGPGTRLLVL.

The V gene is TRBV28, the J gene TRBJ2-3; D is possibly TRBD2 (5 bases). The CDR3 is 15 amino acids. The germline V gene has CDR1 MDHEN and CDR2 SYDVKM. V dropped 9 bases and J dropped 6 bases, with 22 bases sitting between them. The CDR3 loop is CASGLDASGFDTQYF. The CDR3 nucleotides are TGTGCCAGTGGTTTAGACGCGTCGGGGTTTGATACGCAGTATTTT.

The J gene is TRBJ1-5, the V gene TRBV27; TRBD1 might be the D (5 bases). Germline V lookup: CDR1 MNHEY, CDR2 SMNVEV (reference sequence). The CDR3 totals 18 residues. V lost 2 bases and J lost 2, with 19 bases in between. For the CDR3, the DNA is TGTGCCAGCAGTTTAAGGTTTTTTCGAGAGACAGGCAATCAGCCCCAGCATTTT. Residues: CASSLRFFRETGNQPQHF.

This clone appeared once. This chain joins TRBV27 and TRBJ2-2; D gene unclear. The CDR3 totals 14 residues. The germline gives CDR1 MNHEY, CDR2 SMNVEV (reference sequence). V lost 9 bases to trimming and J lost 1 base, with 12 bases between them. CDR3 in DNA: TGTGCCAGTAGTGGTGAGGAGAACACCGGGGAGCTGTTTTTT. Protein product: CASSGEENTGELFF.

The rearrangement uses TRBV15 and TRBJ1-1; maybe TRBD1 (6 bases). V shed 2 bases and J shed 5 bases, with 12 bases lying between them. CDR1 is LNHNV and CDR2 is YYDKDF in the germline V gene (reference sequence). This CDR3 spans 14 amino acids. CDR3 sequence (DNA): TGTGCCACCAGCAGAAAAACCAGGGGTACTGAAGCTTTCTTT. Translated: CATSRKTRGTEAFF.

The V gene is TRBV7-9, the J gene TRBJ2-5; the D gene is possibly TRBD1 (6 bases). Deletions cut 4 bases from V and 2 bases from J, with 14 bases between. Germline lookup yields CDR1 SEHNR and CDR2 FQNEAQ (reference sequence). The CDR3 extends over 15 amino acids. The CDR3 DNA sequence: TGTGCCAGCAGCTCTTCCTGGACAGCTCAAGAGACCCAGTACTTC. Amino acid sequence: CASSSSWTAQETQYF.

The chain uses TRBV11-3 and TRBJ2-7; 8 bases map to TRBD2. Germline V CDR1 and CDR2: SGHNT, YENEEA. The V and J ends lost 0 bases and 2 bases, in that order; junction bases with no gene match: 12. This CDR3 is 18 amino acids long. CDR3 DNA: TGTGCCAGCAGCTTAGATCGAGGGCGACTAGCGCGACCCTACGAGCAGTACTTC. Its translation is CASSLDRGRLARPYEQYF.